This is a list of T cell receptor beta chains from one sample in a study of T-cell reconstitution after alpha-beta-depleted transplantation in children. MiXCR, applied by TCRdb to the PCR reads, yields one record per CDR3 protein. The profile shows about 300,000 distinct CDR3 sequences, around 10% of them singletons. Source: PBMCs, taken before TCRalphabeta/CD19-depleted stem cell transplant. The source of these receptors is a boy less than two years old with acute myeloid leukemia, due to receive a stem cell transplant. CDR3s include the opening cysteine and the closing phenylalanine or tryptophan. Fields, in order: D gene, J gene, clone size, CDR3 length, V gene, CDR3 DNA, CDR3 protein. The D gene is left open where the match is weak. Some rows mark clone size as missing; the rest say once, few, many or name a class of expanded clone.

>TRBD1|TRBJ2-2|many|17|TRBV24-1
TGTGCCACCAGTACGACAGGGACGATGAGGAACACCGGGGAGCTGTTTTTT
CATSTTGTMRNTGELFF
>TRBD2|TRBJ2-2|many|17|TRBV6-2/TRBV6-3
TGTGCCAGCAGTTACTTCGCGACTAGCGGGAGGCACGGGGAGCTGTTTTTT
CASSYFATSGRHGELFF
>-|TRBJ1-1|many|15|TRBV10-3
TGTGCCACCACGAGTGTGGGGGACATGAACACTGAAGCTTTCTTT
CATTSVGDMNTEAFF
>TRBD2|TRBJ2-3|many|17|TRBV9
TGTGCCAGCAGCGTAGCCCCCCTAGCGGGGGGCACAGATACGCAGTATTTT
CASSVAPLAGGTDTQYF
>TRBD1|TRBJ2-5|many|14|TRBV9
TGTGCCAGCAGCGTAGGGGACAGGGATGAGACCCAGTACTTC
CASSVGDRDETQYF
>-|TRBJ1-6|many|15|TRBV12-3/TRBV12-4
TGTGCCAGCAGTTCAGACCTGCTTAGGAATTCACCCCTCCACTTT
CASSSDLLRNSPLHF
>TRBD2|TRBJ2-7|many|14|TRBV10-3
TGTGCCATCAGTGAGAGAGGCGGGAGGGCCAGTCAGTACTTC
CAISERGGRASQYF
>-|TRBJ1-5|many|16|TRBV11-2
TGTGCCAGCAGCTTAGTTGGTAGACCGAATAATCAGCCCCAGCATTTT
CASSLVGRPNNQPQHF
>TRBD2|TRBJ2-3|-|16|TRBV7-2
TGTGCCAGCAGCTCCTACGGGGGGGGGCTCACAGATACGCAGTATTTT
CASSSYGGGLTDTQYF
>TRBD1|TRBJ1-2|-|14|TRBV4-1
TGCGCCAGCAGCCTTGCCTTGACAGGGAATGGCTACACCTTC
CASSLALTGNGYTF
>TRBD1|TRBJ1-1|many|12|TRBV5-1
TGCGCCACCAGGACAGGGGACGGGCGAGCTTTCTTT
CATRTGDGRAFF
>TRBD1|TRBJ1-2|many|16|TRBV28
TGTGCCAGCAGACTATGGACAGGGGGTTTCTCTTATGGCTACACCTTC
CASRLWTGGFSYGYTF
>-|TRBJ2-7|many|15|TRBV5-5
TGTGCCAGCAGCTTGCTACCGGGACACCTCTACGAGCAGTACTTC
CASSLLPGHLYEQYF
>TRBD2|TRBJ2-3|few|17|TRBV20-1
TGCAGTGCTAGAGGTCTGGGACTAGCGGATAGCACAGATACGCAGTATTTT
CSARGLGLADSTDTQYF
>-|TRBJ2-7|many|14|TRBV20-1
TGCAGTGCGGTACAGGGCCTTCCCACCTACGAGCAGTACTTC
CSAVQGLPTYEQYF
>TRBD1|TRBJ1-4|many|14|TRBV24-1
TGTGCCACCAGTGAAGGGACAGTTAATGAAAAACTGTTTTTT
CATSEGTVNEKLFF
>-|TRBJ2-7|-|13|TRBV11-2
TGTGCCAGCAGCTCCCTCGGTGGGCACGAGCAGTACTTC
CASSSLGGHEQYF
>-|TRBJ2-1|many|16|TRBV9
TGTGCCAGCAGCGTAGCTGGGGGATCGAGCTACAATGAGCAGTTCTTC
CASSVAGGSSYNEQFF
>-|TRBJ2-7|-|14|TRBV5-1
TGCGCCAGCAGCCCGGGATACTCGGGCTACGAGCAGTACTTC
CASSPGYSGYEQYF
>TRBD2|TRBJ2-1|many|15|TRBV29-1
TGCAGCGTATCCGGGACTAGCCTGAGTTACAATGAGCAGTTCTTC
CSVSGTSLSYNEQFF
>TRBD2|TRBJ2-3|many|15|TRBV5-5
TGTGCCAGCAGCCTGCTGACTAGCGGGGGAGATACGCAGTATTTT
CASSLLTSGGDTQYF
>-|TRBJ2-5|many|13|TRBV15
TGTGCCACCAGCAGAGATGGGCCCTTTCCCCAGTACTTC
CATSRDGPFPQYF
>TRBD2|TRBJ2-7|many|12|TRBV7-9
TGTGCCAGCAGTGGGGGAGGGGACGAGCAGTACTTC
CASSGGGDEQYF
>-|TRBJ2-1|-|17|TRBV7-9
TGTGCCAGCAGCCCACTTTCGGCTGTAGACCTCCGCCATGAGCAGTTCTTC
CASSPLSAVDLRHEQFF
>-|TRBJ2-1|many|12|TRBV12-3/TRBV12-4
TGTGCCAGCAGTTTATGGGGGAATGAGCAGTTCTTC
CASSLWGNEQFF
>-|TRBJ2-7|-|16|TRBV2
TGTGCCAGCAGAAGACCATACCCGGGACGTAACTACGAGCAGTACTTC
CASRRPYPGRNYEQYF
>-|TRBJ1-1|many|11|TRBV7-8
TGTGCCAGCATCGCGAACACTGAAGCTTTCTTT
CASIANTEAFF
>-|TRBJ2-2|few|15|TRBV10-2
TGTGCCAGCACCCCAGAAAGACTGAACACCGGGGAGCTGTTTTTT
CASTPERLNTGELFF
>TRBD1|TRBJ1-2|many|13|TRBV12-3/TRBV12-4
TGTGCCAGCAGTTTTGACAGGGGCTATGGCTACACCTTC
CASSFDRGYGYTF
>-|TRBJ2-7|few|14|TRBV7-9
TGTGCCAGCAGCTTAAGCGAAGTCTCCTACGAGCAGTACTTC
CASSLSEVSYEQYF
>TRBD1|TRBJ1-6|few|13|TRBV20-1
TGCAGTGCCGGGACAGGGGATAATTCACCCCTCCACTTT
CSAGTGDNSPLHF
>-|TRBJ2-2|many|15|TRBV25-1
TGTGCCAGCAGGGCCCCTCAAATTTACACCGGGGAGCTGTTTTTT
CASRAPQIYTGELFF
>TRBD1|TRBJ2-5|few|15|TRBV5-1
TGCGCCAGCAGCTTAATTCTGACAGGGAGAGAGACCCAGTACTTC
CASSLILTGRETQYF
>-|TRBJ1-4|-|14|TRBV6-1
TGTGCCAGCAGTCGGGTCAATTCTAATGAAAAACTGTTTTTT
CASSRVNSNEKLFF
>TRBD1|TRBJ2-7|many|14|TRBV5-5
TGTGCCAGCAGCGCCCGGGACAGCCCCTACGAGCAGTACTTC
CASSARDSPYEQYF
>-|TRBJ2-5|many|14|TRBV10-3
TGTGCCATCAGTGGATGGCCCAATCAAGAGACCCAGTACTTC
CAISGWPNQETQYF
>-|TRBJ1-2|many|15|TRBV7-9
TGTGCCAGCAGCCTCGCAGGCGGGGTCCCTGATGGCTACACCTTC
CASSLAGGVPDGYTF
>TRBD2|TRBJ2-7|-|16|TRBV7-9
TGTGCCAGCAGCTTAGTAAGAGGGACTAGCGCTTACGAGCAGTACTTC
CASSLVRGTSAYEQYF
>-|TRBJ2-1|many|13|TRBV7-3
TGTGCCAGCAGCCCTATAGGGCCTGGGGAGCAGTTCTTC
CASSPIGPGEQFF
>-|TRBJ1-2|-|14|TRBV7-2
TGTGCCAGCAGCTTACCTCAGGGAAATCTTGGCTACACCTTC
CASSLPQGNLGYTF
>-|TRBJ2-3|many|13|TRBV6-5
TGTGCCAGCAGTTACTCTCCCGGAGATACGCAGTATTTT
CASSYSPGDTQYF
>TRBD2|TRBJ2-5|few|17|TRBV20-1
TGCAGTGCTAGATCGGGACTAGCGGGGAGGCGGCGAGAGACCCAGTACTTC
CSARSGLAGRRRETQYF
>-|TRBJ2-7|-|20|TRBV28
TGTGCCAGCAGTTTACCGATTGGATACGATAATAGGGGGAGTGCCTACGAGCAGTACTTC
CASSLPIGYDNRGSAYEQYF
>-|TRBJ1-1|many|13|TRBV4-3
TGCGCCAGCAGCCAAGACCGGGTCGCTGAAGCTTTCTTT
CASSQDRVAEAFF
>TRBD1|TRBJ2-7|many|13|TRBV5-1
TGCGCCAGCGCGGGACAGGGACGTTACGAGCAGTACTTC
CASAGQGRYEQYF
>-|TRBJ2-2|-|16|TRBV7-8
TGTGCCAGCACCAGGCAGCGTTTATCGGACACCGGGGAGCTGTTTTTT
CASTRQRLSDTGELFF
>TRBD1|TRBJ2-5|many|14|TRBV5-1
TGCGCCAGCAGCAACCAGGGGGCGGGGGAGACCCAGTACTTC
CASSNQGAGETQYF
>TRBD2|TRBJ2-1|many|16|TRBV29-1
TGCAGCGTTGGGGCCGGGCTAGCGGGAGGTTACAATGAGCAGTTCTTC
CSVGAGLAGGYNEQFF
>TRBD2|TRBJ2-1|few|18|TRBV28
TGTGCCAGCAGTTTCCCTCTAGCGGGAGGGAAAGGGTACAATGAGCAGTTCTTC
CASSFPLAGGKGYNEQFF